The source of this T cell receptor (beta chain) is a study of blood T cell repertoires in COVID-19. Study summary: The cDNA or gDNA used as material had been derived from T cells, B-cell-depleted T cells, or PBMCs.

V lost 1 base, J lost 2 bases, and 11 bases lay in between. The CDR3 is made up of 15 amino acids. Germline CDR1 reads SGHRS; CDR2 reads YFSETQ. Original processing methods: Reference gene primer amplification in the assay estimated nucleated cell counts. Only in-frame clones appear in the TCRdb table, and some are missing; sequencing was by immunoSEQ multiplex PCR. V and J calls and clone size are copied from that table; D and trimming were computed from the DNA. The sample consists of 65,000 to 90,000 clones, 70% to 80% of them appearing once. J is TRBJ2-3 and V is TRBV5-1; D not resolved. The sequence derives from a man between 65 and 80 years old with active or convalescent COVID-19. Sequencing was carried out using peripheral blood. Written as DNA, the CDR3 is TGCGCCAGCAGCTTGACAGATTATTACACAGATACGCAGTATTTT. This encodes CASSLTDYYTDTQYF.